This is a list of T cell receptor beta chains from one sample in a study of T cells in Graves' hyperthyroidism and ophthalmopathy. TCRdb reanalysed the multiplex PCR reads using MiXCR and keeps one entry per CDR3 protein. Of about 720,000 distinct CDR3 sequences listed, under 20% were seen once; the top ten hold 16%. Sequencing input: blood. The receptors were sampled from a woman aged 45 to 65 with Graves' hyperthyroidism that later progressed to Graves' ophthalmopathy. CDR3s include the opening cysteine and the closing phenylalanine or tryptophan. Fields, in order: clone size, V gene, CDR3 protein. Clone size is shown for a subset of rows, as once, few, many or a class of expanded clone.

clone size: .; V gene: TRBV20-1; CDR3 protein: CSARPIRGGGTEQFF
clone size: many; V gene: TRBV20-1; CDR3 protein: CSAQTSGGVETQYF
clone size: many; V gene: TRBV2; CDR3 protein: CASTLRDPTDTQYF
clone size: many; V gene: TRBV30; CDR3 protein: CAWRADGGSNSPLHF
clone size: few; V gene: TRBV7-9; CDR3 protein: CASSLRLGGPSGANVLTF
clone size: many; V gene: TRBV12-3/TRBV12-4; CDR3 protein: CASSLTLALPETQYF
clone size: few; V gene: TRBV5-1; CDR3 protein: CASNPAGTVNEQYF
clone size: many; V gene: TRBV5-1; CDR3 protein: CASSLGGFGELFF
clone size: few; V gene: TRBV29-1; CDR3 protein: CSDRQGFGYTF
clone size: .; V gene: TRBV14; CDR3 protein: CASSQAGYTEAFF